These T cell receptor beta chains were read from a single sample in a study of T cells in Graves' hyperthyroidism and ophthalmopathy. TCRdb re-analysed the multiplex PCR reads in MiXCR, keeping a single row per CDR3 protein. The table lists roughly 380,000 distinct CDR3 sequences, approximately 19% of them singletons. Specimen: blood. These receptors originate from a woman aged 18 to 35 with Graves' hyperthyroidism. Both conserved end residues are part of each CDR3. The D gene is left open where the match is weak. A row's size may be missing; if present it is once, few, many or a size class.

D gene: NA
J gene: TRBJ1-1
clone size: many
V gene: TRBV3-1
CDR3 protein: CASSQDGAMNTEAFF
CDR3 DNA: TGTGCCAGCAGCCAAGATGGGGCCATGAACACTGAAGCTTTCTTT

D gene: TRBD1
J gene: TRBJ2-5
clone size: few
V gene: TRBV4-1
CDR3 protein: CASSQVPARGRRETQYF
CDR3 DNA: TGCGCCAGCAGCCAAGTCCCCGCAAGGGGGCGCAGGGAGACCCAGTACTTC

D gene: NA
J gene: TRBJ2-5
clone size: NA
V gene: TRBV12-5
CDR3 protein: CASAPGTQETQYF
CDR3 DNA: TGTGCTAGTGCCCCCGGGACCCAAGAGACCCAGTACTTC

D gene: NA
J gene: TRBJ2-2
clone size: many
V gene: TRBV2
CDR3 protein: CASSEAGVTGELFF
CDR3 DNA: TGTGCCAGCAGTGAAGCTGGGGTTACCGGGGAGCTGTTTTTT

D gene: TRBD1
J gene: TRBJ1-1
clone size: many
V gene: TRBV28
CDR3 protein: CASGRRGQGTEAFF
CDR3 DNA: TGTGCCAGCGGTCGGAGGGGGCAGGGAACTGAAGCTTTCTTT

D gene: TRBD1
J gene: TRBJ2-7
clone size: NA
V gene: TRBV6-2/TRBV6-3
CDR3 protein: CASSGTGYHEQYF
CDR3 DNA: TGTGCCAGCTCCGGGACAGGGTACCACGAGCAGTACTTC

D gene: NA
J gene: TRBJ1-2
clone size: many
V gene: TRBV15
CDR3 protein: CATSRDDTGYGYTF
CDR3 DNA: TGTGCCACCAGCAGAGATGACACAGGGTATGGCTACACCTTC

D gene: TRBD2
J gene: TRBJ2-7
clone size: many
V gene: TRBV12-3/TRBV12-4
CDR3 protein: CASSLVSGGPDEQYF
CDR3 DNA: TGTGCCAGCAGTTTAGTATCGGGGGGGCCTGACGAGCAGTACTTC

D gene: TRBD1
J gene: TRBJ2-7
clone size: NA
V gene: TRBV24-1
CDR3 protein: CATSETGTGGYEQYF
CDR3 DNA: TGTGCCACCAGTGAGACCGGGACAGGGGGCTACGAGCAGTACTTC

D gene: TRBD1
J gene: TRBJ2-7
clone size: many
V gene: TRBV6-1
CDR3 protein: CASSRGSYEQYF
CDR3 DNA: TGTGCCAGCAGCAGGGGGTCCTACGAGCAGTACTTC

D gene: TRBD1
J gene: TRBJ1-1
clone size: NA
V gene: TRBV4-1
CDR3 protein: CASTDRVMNTEAFF
CDR3 DNA: TGCGCCAGCACGGACAGGGTAATGAACACTGAAGCTTTCTTT

D gene: TRBD2
J gene: TRBJ2-6
clone size: many
V gene: TRBV6-5
CDR3 protein: CASSSSGGSGANVLTF
CDR3 DNA: TGTGCCAGCAGTTCTAGCGGGGGATCTGGGGCCAACGTCCTGACTTTC

D gene: NA
J gene: TRBJ2-7
clone size: NA
V gene: TRBV6-1
CDR3 protein: CASKRGSEQYF
CDR3 DNA: TGTGCCAGCAAAAGGGGGAGCGAGCAGTACTTC

D gene: TRBD1
J gene: TRBJ1-1
clone size: many
V gene: TRBV20-1
CDR3 protein: CSARRDRVRTEAFF
CDR3 DNA: TGCAGTGCTAGGAGGGACAGGGTAAGAACTGAAGCTTTCTTT

D gene: NA
J gene: TRBJ2-7
clone size: NA
V gene: TRBV20-1
CDR3 protein: CSARARAGPIYEQYF
CDR3 DNA: TGCAGTGCTAGGGCGAGGGCTGGTCCCATCTACGAGCAGTACTTC

D gene: NA
J gene: TRBJ1-2
clone size: NA
V gene: TRBV6-1
CDR3 protein: CASSEGAAVYGYTF
CDR3 DNA: TGTGCCAGCAGTGAAGGGGCCGCGGTCTATGGCTACACCTTC

D gene: TRBD1
J gene: TRBJ1-1
clone size: NA
V gene: TRBV6-1
CDR3 protein: CASSPRQGITEAFF
CDR3 DNA: TGTGCCAGCAGTCCAAGACAGGGTATTACCGAAGCTTTCTTT

D gene: TRBD1
J gene: TRBJ1-2
clone size: many
V gene: TRBV27
CDR3 protein: CASSSPGQLNYGYTF
CDR3 DNA: TGTGCCAGCAGTTCTCCGGGACAGTTGAACTATGGCTACACCTTC

D gene: NA
J gene: TRBJ1-2
clone size: many
V gene: TRBV6-1
CDR3 protein: CASSDTENYGYTF
CDR3 DNA: TGTGCCAGCAGTGACACAGAGAACTATGGCTACACCTTC

D gene: NA
J gene: TRBJ1-6
clone size: few
V gene: TRBV6-2/TRBV6-3
CDR3 protein: CASSYSIEGGSYNSPLHF
CDR3 DNA: TGTGCCAGCAGTTACTCGATTGAGGGAGGCTCCTATAATTCACCCCTCCACTTT

D gene: NA
J gene: TRBJ1-2
clone size: many
V gene: TRBV6-5
CDR3 protein: CASTWGTDFYGYTF
CDR3 DNA: TGTGCCAGCACCTGGGGAACTGACTTTTATGGCTACACCTTC

D gene: NA
J gene: TRBJ1-2
clone size: many
V gene: TRBV24-1
CDR3 protein: CATSGLPGRPNYGYTF
CDR3 DNA: TGTGCCACCAGTGGACTCCCGGGACGACCAAACTATGGCTACACCTTC